The present entry profiles one T cell receptor beta chain with its context. Here immunoSEQ multiplex PCR was the method, and the copy in TCRdb shows in-frame clones only, minus some. The table lists around 30,000 clones, under 95% of them singletons. Time point described: new active TB diagnosis, blood taken before or within 7 days of starting treatment. This sample was included in a study of T cells in tuberculosis. V was cut by 1 base and J by 2 bases, with 18 bases left in between. The CDR3 spans 17 residues. Germline V gene sequence: CDR1 MGHRA, CDR2 YSYEKL. The chain employs TRBV4-1 and TRBJ2-7; the D gene is possibly TRBD1 (6 bases). The origin of this receptor is an adult with tuberculosis. The sequenced sample was PBMCs, obtained at tuberculosis diagnosis. CDR3 DNA sequence: TGCGCCAGCAGCCAAGGATTAGGGACAAGAACGACCTACGAGCAGTACTTC. This encodes CASSQGLGTRTTYEQYF.